Below, 26 T cell receptor beta chains from the same sample are listed, as sequenced in a study of blood T cell repertoires in COVID-19. Clones were read by immunoSEQ multiplex PCR, and TCRdb kept only the in-frame ones, dropping some. The data contain about 330,000 clones, around 87% of them seen just once; the ten biggest clones take up over 4%. The sample consisted of PBMCs or T cells enriched from blood (not recorded which). The source is a woman younger than 45 who had recovered from COVID-19.

This chain uses TRBV19 with TRBJ1-2; TRBD1 might be the D (6 bases). The V and J ends lost 5 bases and 6 bases respectively, with 16 bases between them. The CDR3 covers 14 residues. Per germline, CDR1 LNHDA and CDR2 SQIVND (reference sequence). CDR3 bases: TGTGCCAGTAGTGGGAGGGGGGCGATTCATGGCTACACCTTC. Its translation is CASSGRGAIHGYTF.

The chain joins TRBV14 to TRBJ2-7; D uncertain. The germline V and J ends were trimmed by 4 bases and 0 bases, with 7 bases remaining between them. There are 13 residues in the CDR3. Germline values: CDR1 SGHDN, CDR2 FVKESK. The CDR3 sequence is CASSLRGSYEQYF. Written as DNA, the CDR3 is TGTGCCAGCAGCCTCAGAGGCTCCTACGAGCAGTACTTC.

V usage is TRBV6-5 and J usage is TRBJ2-1; no clear D. The germline V gene has CDR1 MNHEY and CDR2 SVGAGI. The CDR3 has 14 amino acids. The germline V and J ends were trimmed by 3 bases and 0 bases, with 6 bases remaining between them. As DNA, the CDR3 is TGTGCCAGCAGTTATCACATCTCCTACAATGAGCAGTTCTTC. Translation: CASSYHISYNEQFF.

The CDR3 sequence: CASSIPHRDRTNQPQHF. CDR3 DNA: TGTGCCAGTAGTATCCCCCACAGAGACAGGACGAATCAGCCCCAGCATTTT. The chain combines TRBV19 with TRBJ1-5, with D perhaps TRBD1 (6 bases). V lost 3 bases and J 4 bases, leaving 19 bases between the germline ends. The CDR3 has 17 amino acids. The germline CDR1 and CDR2 sequences are LNHDA and SQIVND (reference sequence).

The CDR3 region is CASRLQGSGDNQPQHF. CDR3 bases: TGTGCCAGTAGGTTACAGGGTTCTGGGGATAATCAGCCCCAGCATTTT. The V and J genes are TRBV19 and TRBJ1-5, with TRBD1 as a possible D gene (6 bases). V was shortened by 6 bases and J by 4 bases, with 19 bases between the two germline ends. There are 16 residues in the CDR3. Germline V gives CDR1 LNHDA, CDR2 SQIVND (reference sequence).

As DNA, the CDR3 is TGCAGTGCTAGTCGATCTAGCGGGGGGCCAAACATTCAGTACTTC. Translating it yields CSASRSSGGPNIQYF. The chain recombines TRBV20-1 with TRBJ2-4; 11 bases fit TRBD2. Trimming cost V 3 bases and J 6 bases; bases outside gene matches: 7. CDR1 and CDR2 from the germline V gene are DFQATT and SNEGSKA (reference sequence). The CDR3 has 15 amino acids.

The chain links TRBV11-2 to TRBJ2-7, with a tentative D call TRBD1 (6 bases). The ends were cut back, 5 bases at V and 6 bases at J, with 11 bases in the middle. This CDR3 has 12 amino acids. CDR1 and CDR2 from the germline V gene are SGHAT and FQNNGV. The CDR3 here is CASSLQGGEQYF. In DNA, the CDR3 is TGTGCCAGCAGCCTACAGGGTGGCGAGCAGTACTTC.

The chain recombines TRBV27 with TRBJ1-3; no firm D call. The V gene's germline CDR1 is MNHEY and CDR2 SMNVEV (reference sequence). This CDR3 comprises 14 residues. Trimming pared 7 bases from V and 0 bases from J, leaving 10 bases between. The CDR3 sequence is CASKRLASGNTIYF. The CDR3 nucleotides are TGTGCCAGCAAGCGGTTGGCCTCTGGAAACACCATATATTTT.

V and J are TRBV5-1 and TRBJ2-1, with TRBD1 matching 8 bases. Trimming removed 7 bases from V and 4 bases from J; junction bases left unmatched: 10. The CDR3 is 15 residues long. Germline-derived CDR1 and CDR2 are SGHRS and YFSETQ. CDR3 region: CASAGGQGAYNEQFF. In DNA, the CDR3 is TGCGCCAGCGCCGGAGGGCAGGGGGCTTACAATGAGCAGTTCTTC. Supplemented by reference TRBV5-1 and TRBJ2-1, the full variable domain reads KAGVTQTPRYLIKTRGQQVTLSCSPISGHRSVSWYQQTPGQGLQFLFEYFSETQRNKGNFPGRFSGRQFSNSRSEMNVSTLELGDSALYLCASAGGQGAYNEQFFGPGTRLTVL.

The chain has TRBV6-5 and TRBJ2-2; 8 nucleotides align to TRBD1. The CDR3 totals 14 residues. J lost 0 bases, V lost 8 bases, and 2 bases had no gene match. Germline values: CDR1 MNHEY, CDR2 SVGAGI. CDR3 region: CASSGQANTGELFF. In DNA form, the CDR3 reads TGTGCCAGCTCGGGACAGGCGAACACCGGGGAGCTGTTTTTT.

The chain couples TRBV3-1 (or the pseudogene TRBV3-2) to TRBJ2-1; 7 bases fit TRBD1. Germline V gene sequence: CDR1 LGHDT, CDR2 YNNKEL (reference sequence). This CDR3 contains 20 residues. V lost 2 bases and J lost 3; bases outside the gene matches: 19. The CDR3 DNA reads as TGTGCCAGCAGCCAATCTTCGGGACAGAGGAATTTCGGGCTCTACAATGAGCAGTTCTTC. This sequence encodes CASSQSSGQRNFGLYNEQFF.

The chain links TRBV2 to TRBJ1-4; 12 positions agree with TRBD1. CDR3 size: 17 residues. With 5 bases clipped from V and 7 bases from J, the junction kept 11 bases outside the gene matches. Germline V CDR1 and CDR2: SNHLY, FYNNEI. CDR3 loop: CASSYPGTGGAGEKLFF. CDR3 in DNA: TGTGCCAGCAGTTACCCCGGGACAGGGGGCGCGGGTGAAAAACTGTTTTTT.

V is TRBV6-5 and J is TRBJ1-5; D may be TRBD1 (5 bases). The CDR3 spans 15 residues. V shed 0 bases and J shed 4 bases, with 10 bases lying between them. Germline values: CDR1 MNHEY, CDR2 SVGAGI. CDR3 bases: TGTGCCAGCAGTTACTCGTACGGGACTAATCAGCCCCAGCATTTT. Translating it yields CASSYSYGTNQPQHF.

The chain uses TRBV28 and TRBJ2-3; 8 positions match TRBD1. Germline values: CDR1 MDHEN, CDR2 SYDVKM. The CDR3 length is 18 residues. J gave up 0 bases and V 2 bases, and 10 bases lay outside the gene matches. The DNA for the CDR3 is TGTGCCAGCAGTTTACCCCCCAGGGGGCGGATTAGCACAGATACGCAGTATTTT. The encoded protein is CASSLPPRGRISTDTQYF.

The gene calls are TRBV4-2 and TRBJ2-5; 9 nucleotides agree with TRBD2. Trimming at V came to 0 bases and at J to 4 bases, leaving 3 bases not matched to a gene. This CDR3 has 15 amino acids. The germline V gene encodes CDR1 LGHNA and CDR2 YNFKEQ. The CDR3 DNA reads TGTGCCAGCAGCCAAGATACTAGCGGGTCAGAGACCCAGTACTTC. Translated, it gives CASSQDTSGSETQYF.

The chain is built from TRBV5-1 and TRBJ2-2; 7 bases agree with TRBD2. Trimming cost V 0 bases and J 6 bases; bases outside gene matches: 8. Germline values: CDR1 SGHRS, CDR2 YFSETQ. This CDR3 spans 16 amino acids. DNA of the CDR3: TGCGCCAGCAGCTTGGTTGGACTAAGCGGGGCCGGGGAGCTGTTTTTT. Its protein product is CASSLVGLSGAGELFF.

CDR3 in amino acids: CASSSRLALLRETQYF. CDR3 in DNA: TGTGCCAGCAGCTCACGACTAGCCCTTCTTAGGGAGACCCAGTACTTC. The V and J genes are TRBV13 and TRBJ2-5, with 7 bases that match TRBD2. This CDR3 has 16 amino acids. Germline-derived CDR1 and CDR2 are PRHDT and FYEKMQ (reference sequence). J lost 5 bases, V lost 4 bases, and 13 bases had no gene match.

This rearrangement joins TRBV28 to TRBJ1-5, with 7 bases that match TRBD1. Trimming cost V 6 bases and J 7 bases; bases outside gene matches: 9. This CDR3 spans 14 amino acids. Germline lookup yields CDR1 MDHEN and CDR2 SYDVKM. The CDR3 DNA is TGTGCCAGCAGAAACAGGGGATTGGGGCAGCCCCAGCATTTT. As protein: CASRNRGLGQPQHF. Full variable domain (missing parts from reference TRBV28 and TRBJ1-5): DVKVTQSSRYLVKRTGEKVFLECVQDMDHENMFWYRQDPGLGLRLIYFSYDVKMKEKGDIPEGYSVSREKKERFSLILESASTNQTSMYLCASRNRGLGQPQHFGDGTRLSIL.

The CDR3 loop reads CASSTIQGDTGELFF. CDR3 nucleotides: TGCGCCAGCAGCACAATTCAGGGTGACACCGGGGAGCTGTTTTTT. V gene TRBV5-1 combines with J gene TRBJ2-2; a possible D gene is TRBD1 (5 bases). Trimming stripped 4 bases from V and 3 bases from J, with 13 bases between. In germline, CDR1 is SGHRS, CDR2 YFSETQ. The CDR3 is 15 amino acids.

The chain is built from TRBV4-3 and TRBJ1-1; D not resolved. The germline V gene encodes CDR1 LGHNA and CDR2 YSLEER. This CDR3 spans 15 amino acids. V was shortened by 0 bases and J by 7 bases, with 15 bases between the two germline ends. CDR3 residues: CASSQDLGGGREAFF. The CDR3 coding sequence is TGCGCCAGCAGCCAAGATCTAGGTGGCGGGCGTGAAGCTTTCTTT.

The chain is built from TRBV9 and TRBJ1-3; weak D call: TRBD1 (5 bases). V lost 0 bases, J lost 2 bases, and 15 bases lay in between. The germline CDR1 and CDR2 sequences are SGDLS and YYNGEE. This CDR3 comprises 17 residues. For the CDR3, the DNA is TGTGCCAGCAGCGTAGGGGCAGGGTATCTTGCTGGAAACACCATATATTTT. Its protein is CASSVGAGYLAGNTIYF.

V and J are TRBV5-4 and TRBJ2-5; a possible D gene is TRBD1 (5 bases). CDR3 size: 12 residues. V lost 3 bases and J lost 4, with 7 bases in between. Looked up from germline, CDR1 is SGHNT and CDR2 is YYREEE (reference sequence). CDR3 loop: CASSYQGETQYF. The CDR3 nucleotides read TGTGCCAGCAGCTACCAGGGAGAGACCCAGTACTTC.

The rearrangement links TRBV6-5 to TRBJ1-4, with 8 bases aligning to TRBD1. The CDR3 has 13 amino acids. With 5 bases clipped from V and 5 bases from J, the junction kept 1 base outside the gene matches. Germline V gene data show CDR1 as MNHEY and CDR2 as SVGAGI. The CDR3 spells CASSNRGNEKLFF. The CDR3 region has the DNA TGTGCCAGCAGTAACAGGGGGAATGAAAAACTGTTTTTT.

The rearrangement uses TRBV29-1 and TRBJ2-7, with TRBD1 matching over 9 bases. The V and J ends lost 6 bases and 3 bases, in that order; junction bases with no gene match: 9. CDR1 SQVTM and CDR2 ANQGSEA come from the germline V gene. The CDR3 extends over 14 amino acids. CDR3 bases: TGCAGCGTCCTAATCCCGGGACAGGGCTACGAGCAGTACTTC. This gives the protein CSVLIPGQGYEQYF.

CDR3 region: CASSLVRGPGELFF. For the CDR3, the DNA is TGTGCCAGCAGCTTAGTAAGGGGGCCCGGGGAGCTGTTTTTT. This chain links TRBV11-1 with TRBJ2-2, with TRBD1 matching 7 bases. The V and J ends lost 1 base and 6 bases, in that order; junction bases with no gene match: 2. The length of the CDR3 is 14 residues. From germline, CDR1 is SGHAT and CDR2 FQDESV (reference sequence).

The chain couples TRBV4-1 to TRBJ2-1; TRBD1 aligns across 9 bases. CDR3 length equals 16 residues. V shed 5 bases, J shed 7 bases, and the junction held 12 bases outside the gene matches. CDR1 is MGHRA, CDR2 YSYEKL, per germline. The CDR3 DNA follows: TGCGCCAGCAGCGCAACCGGGACAGGGAGTTGGAATGAGCAGTTCTTC. Its translation: CASSATGTGSWNEQFF.